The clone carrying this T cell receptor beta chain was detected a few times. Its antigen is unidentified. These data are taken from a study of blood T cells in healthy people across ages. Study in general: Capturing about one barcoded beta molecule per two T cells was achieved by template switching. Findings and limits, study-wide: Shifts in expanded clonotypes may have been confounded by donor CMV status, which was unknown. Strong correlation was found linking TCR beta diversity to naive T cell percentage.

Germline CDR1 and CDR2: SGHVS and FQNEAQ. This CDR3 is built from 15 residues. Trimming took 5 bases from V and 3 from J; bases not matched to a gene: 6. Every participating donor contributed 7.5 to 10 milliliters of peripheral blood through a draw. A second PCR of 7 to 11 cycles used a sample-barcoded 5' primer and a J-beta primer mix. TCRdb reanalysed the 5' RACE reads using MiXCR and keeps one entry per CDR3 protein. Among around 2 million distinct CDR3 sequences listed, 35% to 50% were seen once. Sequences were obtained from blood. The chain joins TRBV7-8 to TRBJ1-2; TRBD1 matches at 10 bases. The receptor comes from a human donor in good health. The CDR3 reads CASSPRTGGHYGYTF. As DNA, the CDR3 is TGTGCCAGCAGCCCGCGGACAGGGGGACACTATGGCTACACCTTC.